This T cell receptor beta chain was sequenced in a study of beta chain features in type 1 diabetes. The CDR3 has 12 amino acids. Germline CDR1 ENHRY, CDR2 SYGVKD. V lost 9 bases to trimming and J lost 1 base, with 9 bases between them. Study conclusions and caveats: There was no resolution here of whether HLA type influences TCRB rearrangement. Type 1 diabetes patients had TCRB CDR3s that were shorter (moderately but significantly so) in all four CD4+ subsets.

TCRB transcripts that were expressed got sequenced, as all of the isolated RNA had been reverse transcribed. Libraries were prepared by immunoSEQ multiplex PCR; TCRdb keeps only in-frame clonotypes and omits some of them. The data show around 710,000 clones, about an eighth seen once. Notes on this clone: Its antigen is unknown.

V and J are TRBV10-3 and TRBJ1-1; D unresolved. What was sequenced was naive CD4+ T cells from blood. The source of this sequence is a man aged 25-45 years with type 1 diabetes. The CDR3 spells CAMIWQNTEAFF. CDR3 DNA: TGTGCCATGATATGGCAGAACACTGAAGCTTTCTTT.